These 18 T cell receptor beta chains came from one sample sequenced in a study of blood T cells in healthy people across ages (dated by TCRdb to the mid-2010s). Library preparation employed 5' RACE. The sample was run on an Illumina HiSeq 2500. The second PCR ran for roughly 7 to 12 cycles and used a J-beta primer mix along with a sample-barcoded 5' primer. Clones were called with MiXCR by TCRdb after fastp trimmed the public reads at Q25, and only in-frame beta chains were retained. Every entry covers one CDR3 protein and lists the most common genes and DNA from its rows. The table for this sample lists over 700,000 distinct CDR3 sequences; more than 20% of them were counted only once. The top ten clones comprise more than 8% of the sample. This sample also appeared in a second study, on T cells of mothers and their children.

The sequencing sample was made of blood. These receptors came from a boy aged 5-17 years in good health.

The chain joins TRBV7-2 to TRBJ1-1; D is unresolved. V was shortened by 6 bases and J by 8 bases, with 10 bases between the two germline ends. The CDR3 runs to 11 residues. CDR1 and CDR2 (germline): SGHTA, FQGNSA. DNA of the CDR3: TGTGCCAGCAGTTCCTCCTGGGAAGCTTTCTTT. This translates into CASSSSWEAFF.

The sample holds many counts of this clonotype. The chain combines TRBV10-3 with TRBJ2-1; 10 nucleotides align to TRBD2. Losses at the gene ends were 4 bases for V and 7 bases for J; bases not matched to a gene: 16. The CDR3 covers 18 residues. Germline CDR1 ENHRY, CDR2 SYGVKD. This CDR3 reads CAISGPPMLAGGKNEQFF. The CDR3 region has the DNA TGTGCCATCAGTGGACCCCCGATGTTAGCGGGAGGAAAGAATGAGCAGTTCTTC.

In regard to this clonotype: Sequence at one end of the junction differs from germline and may be a read error. The CDR3 DNA reads TGCAGTTCGGACCGTCTAAATGAAACACTGTTTTTT. This gives the protein CSSDRLNETLFF. This chain links TRBV20-1 with TRBJ1-4; D uncertain. Germline CDR1 reads DFQATT; CDR2 reads SNEGSKA (reference sequence). The CDR3 has 12 residues.

The CDR3 DNA follows: TGCAGTGCCCAGCCATGGGTCTCGGCGGGAGGCCTACAAGAGACCCAGTACTTC. Translation: CSAQPWVSAGGLQETQYF. The rearrangement uses TRBV20-1 and TRBJ2-5; 8 bases are a match to TRBD2. The V and J ends lost 6 bases and 2 bases, in that order; junction bases with no gene match: 20. The CDR3 runs 18 residues. Germline CDR1 and CDR2: DFQATT and SNEGSKA (reference sequence).

The V and J genes are TRBV11-2 and TRBJ2-3; 11 nucleotides match TRBD2. Germline V gives CDR1 SGHAT, CDR2 FQNNGV. J lost 8 bases, V lost 4 bases, and 2 bases had no gene match. This CDR3 has 13 residues. This CDR3 reads CASSSLAGATQYF. In DNA, the CDR3 is TGTGCCAGCAGCTCACTAGCGGGAGCTACGCAGTATTTT.

The V call is TRBV6-2 or TRBV6-3, the J call TRBJ2-1, with 7 bases lining up with TRBD2. Near its end, the DNA agrees better with TRBJ2-5, so the J call may be wrong. Germline-derived CDR1 and CDR2 are MNHEY and SVGEGT. The CDR3 contains 16 residues. The chain's CDR3 is CASTFTPGTIAETQYF. The CDR3 DNA sequence: TGTGCCAGCACCTTTACCCCCGGGACTATAGCGGAGACCCAGTACTTC.

The rearrangement uses TRBV12-5 and TRBJ2-1; a possible D gene is TRBD2 (7 bases). Germline CDR1 is LGHNT and CDR2 is FRNRAP. V gave up 1 base and J gave up 8 bases, with 15 bases separating them. The CDR3 is made up of 15 amino acids. CDR3 DNA sequence: TGTGCTAGTGGTTTGGGGGGGGGGCGCATGGATGAGCAGTTCTTC. This gives the protein CASGLGGGRMDEQFF.

CDR3 in amino acids: CASAYGASFLGANVLTF. CDR3 nucleotide sequence: TGTGCCAGCGCTTACGGGGCATCGTTTCTTGGGGCCAACGTCCTGACTTTC. This rearrangement joins TRBV12-3 or TRBV12-4 to TRBJ2-6; D might be TRBD1 or TRBD2, each matching 5 bases. The V end lost 8 bases, the J end lost 3 bases, and 20 bases lay between the germline ends. This CDR3 has 17 residues.

This clonotype has a handful of counts. The chain is built from TRBV11-3 and TRBJ1-1; no clear D gene. Germline CDR1 is SGHNT and CDR2 is YENEEA. The CDR3 is 11 amino acids. Between the trimmed V and J ends, which lost 1 base and 7 bases, there was a span of 4 bases. The CDR3 bases are TGTGCCAGCAGCTTAGCGGGTGAAGCTTTCTTT. Encoded protein: CASSLAGEAFF.

J is TRBJ2-1 and V is TRBV11-2, with D possibly being TRBD2 (5 bases). The V end was cut by 5 bases, the J end by 10 bases, with 18 bases between. This CDR3 region has 14 residues. Germline V gene lookup returns CDR1 SGHAT and CDR2 FQNNGV. As DNA, the CDR3 is TGTGCCAGCAGCATAAATTCGGTAGCGCCCGAGCAGTTCTTC. Translated: CASSINSVAPEQFF. Based on the CDR3 plus reference TRBV11-2 and TRBJ2-1, the full variable domain is EAGVAQSPRYKIIEKRQSVAFWCNPISGHATLYWYQQILGQGPKLLIQFQNNGVVDDSQLPKDRFSAERLKGVDSTLKIQPAKLEDSAVYLCASSINSVAPEQFFGPGTRLTVL.

The table lists this clonotype with a few counts. This sequence joins TRBV4-1 and TRBJ2-1; 10 bases are a match to TRBD2. With V trimmed by 4 bases and J by 6 bases, 12 bases remained unmatched. Germline CDR1 reads MGHRA; CDR2 reads YSYEKL. The CDR3 contains 17 residues. Here the CDR3 DNA reads TGCGCCAGCAGCCTCAGAGCCGGGACTAGCGAGGGCAATGAGCAGTTCTTC. Translated: CASSLRAGTSEGNEQFF.

The chain combines TRBV29-1 with TRBJ2-5; 11 nucleotides agree with TRBD2. The J call could be wrong; TRBJ2-1 is a better fit for the DNA end. This CDR3 comprises 15 residues. Germline CDR1 and CDR2: SQVTM and ANQGSEA. CDR3 nucleotide sequence: TGCAGCGCTGTCCCCCAACTAGCGGGAGCCAATGAGCAGTTCTTC. Its translation is CSAVPQLAGANEQFF.

This rearrangement joins TRBV7-8 to TRBJ2-7; D gene uncertain. In germline, CDR1 is SGHVS, CDR2 FQNEAQ. The V and J ends lost 3 bases and 5 bases respectively, with 14 bases between them. The CDR3 runs 14 residues. CDR3 residues: CASSFGRIEHEQYF. In DNA, the CDR3 is TGTGCCAGCAGCTTCGGAAGAATCGAACACGAGCAGTACTTC.

This clonotype occurred a few times. This chain uses TRBV5-4 with TRBJ1-4; TRBD1 might be the D (6 bases). Per the germline V gene, CDR1 is SGHNT and CDR2 is YYREEE (reference sequence). The CDR3 runs to 14 residues. The ends were cut back, 0 bases at V and 7 bases at J, with 10 bases in the middle. The CDR3 sequence: CASSLAGVGEKLFF. The CDR3 nucleotides read TGTGCCAGCAGCTTGGCAGGGGTGGGTGAAAAACTGTTTTTT.

V gene TRBV4-1 combines with J gene TRBJ1-1, with D perhaps matching TRBD1 (6 bases). This CDR3 comprises 15 residues. Germline assignment: CDR1 MGHRA and CDR2 YSYEKL. V lost 0 bases and J lost 1, with 9 bases in between. CDR3 in amino acids: CASSQDRGANTEAFF. CDR3 bases: TGCGCCAGCAGCCAAGATAGGGGGGCGAACACTGAAGCTTTCTTT.

J is TRBJ1-5 and V is TRBV9, with D hard to call. CDR3 length: 14 residues. The ends were cut back, 4 bases at V and 7 bases at J, with 15 bases in the middle. CDR1 is SGDLS, CDR2 YYNGEE, per germline. The CDR3 DNA is TGTGCCAGCAGCTCCATGGCATATTCCCAGCCCCAGCATTTT. This encodes CASSSMAYSQPQHF.

The V call is TRBV29-1, the J call TRBJ1-2; D is unclear. Germline V gene lookup returns CDR1 SQVTM and CDR2 ANQGSEA. The V end lost 6 bases, the J end lost 1 base, and 12 bases lay between the germline ends. CDR3 length: 13 residues. CDR3 DNA: TGCAGCGTCTGGGGAGGCGGTAACTATGGCTACACCTTC. Translated: CSVWGGGNYGYTF.

This clonotype appeared a few times. This chain connects TRBV12-3 or TRBV12-4 to TRBJ1-2, with a possible D match to TRBD1 (6 bases). Deletions cut 5 bases from V and 2 bases from J, with 12 bases between. The CDR3 loop spans 14 amino acids. This CDR3 is CASSPGTRNYGYTF. CDR3 coding DNA: TGTGCCAGCAGTCCCGGGACACGGAACTATGGCTACACCTTC.